This is a list of T cell receptor beta chains from one sample in a study of shared clonotypes between healthy human individuals. Some clones are missing from TCRdb's copy, which holds only in-frame ones; the method was immunoSEQ multiplex PCR. The repertoire includes 190,000 or so clones, about 93% of them detected once, and 0.067% sits in the top ten. The source material was naive CD4+ T cells sorted from blood. The receptors here all came from a woman aged 30 to 39 in good health. The CDR3 runs from the conserved cysteine through the conserved F or W. A D gene is named only where the DNA matches it firmly. The listing skips clone size in some rows; elsewhere it reads once, few, many or a size class.

v_call,clone_size,d_call,j_call,cdr3_nt,cdr3_aa
TRBV6-1,-,-,TRBJ2-7,TGTGCCAGCAGCTCTAAGTGGCAGGGGCGAGACGAGCAGTACTTC,CASSSKWQGRDEQYF
TRBV19,-,TRBD2,TRBJ2-1,TGTGCCAGTAGTCGAGGAGGTCTAGCGGATTCCTACAATGAGCAGTTCTTC,CASSRGGLADSYNEQFF
TRBV10-2,-,TRBD1,TRBJ2-7,TGCGCCAGCAGCGGACAGGGGTCCTACGAGCAGTACTTC,CASSGQGSYEQYF
TRBV28,-,-,TRBJ2-5,TGTGCCAGCAGCCAAATGCTCGAGACCCAGTACTTC,CASSQMLETQYF
TRBV23-1,once,-,TRBJ2-7,TGCGCCAGCAGTCAATCATCCGGGAGCGGCAACGAGCAGTACTTC,CASSQSSGSGNEQYF
TRBV25-1,few,-,TRBJ2-7,TGTGCCAGCAGCAAGGCTAGCTCCTACGAGCAGTACTTC,CASSKASSYEQYF
TRBV2,-,TRBD1,TRBJ1-1,TGTGCCAGCAACAGACAGGGGAGGAGCACTGAAGCTTTCTTT,CASNRQGRSTEAFF
TRBV28,-,-,TRBJ2-6,TGTGCCAGCAGTTTAGGCGAGGGGGGCAACGTCCTGACTTTC,CASSLGEGGNVLTF
TRBV7-9,-,-,TRBJ1-1,TGTGCCAGCAGCCCCTTTTCCATGAACACTGAAGCTTTCTTT,CASSPFSMNTEAFF
TRBV19,-,TRBD1,TRBJ1-1,TGTGCCAGTAGTAAGGACAGGGGTTACACTGAAGCTTTCTTT,CASSKDRGYTEAFF
TRBV4-1,-,TRBD2,TRBJ2-7,TGCGCCAGCAGCCAAGGGGTCGGCGGGAGTAGGAACGAGCAGTACTTC,CASSQGVGGSRNEQYF
TRBV5-1,-,TRBD1,TRBJ1-1,TGCGCCAGCAGATATACAGGGGAAAGAAACACTGAAGCTTTCTTT,CASRYTGERNTEAFF
TRBV5-1,once,-,TRBJ2-5,TGCGCCAGCAGCTTGGTGTGGCGGCAAGAGACCCAGTACTTC,CASSLVWRQETQYF
TRBV6-4,-,TRBD1,TRBJ2-7,TGTGCCAGCAGTGAGGACAGGGGGCCCTACGAGCAGTACTTC,CASSEDRGPYEQYF
TRBV6-6,-,-,TRBJ2-1,TGTGCCAGCAGTTACCGGGACCCGGGTGAGCAGTTCTTC,CASSYRDPGEQFF
TRBV10-2,once,-,TRBJ1-2,TGCGCCAGCAGTGACGGAGGCAGGGGTAACTATGGCTACACCTTC,CASSDGGRGNYGYTF
TRBV28,-,-,TRBJ1-1,TGTGCCAGCAGTTTAAAGTCCTTTGAAGCTTTCTTT,CASSLKSFEAFF
TRBV11-3,-,-,TRBJ2-5,TGTGCCAGCAGTTGGGGGGAGCAAGAGACCCAGTACTTC,CASSWGEQETQYF
TRBV28,-,-,TRBJ2-7,TGTGCCAGCAGGTTAGTGGGACTGCCACACGAGCAGTACTTC,CASRLVGLPHEQYF
TRBV6-5,-,-,TRBJ2-5,TGTGCCAGCAGAGAGGGGGGGAATTCTCGGGAGACCCAGTACTTC,CASREGGNSRETQYF
TRBV19,-,-,TRBJ2-3,TGTGCCAGCTTGCCGCGGAGTGGGAGCACAGATACGCAGTATTTT,CASLPRSGSTDTQYF
TRBV27,-,TRBD1,TRBJ2-7,TGTGCCAGCATGGGACAGGGAAGCTCCTACGAGCAGTACTTC,CASMGQGSSYEQYF
TRBV18,-,-,TRBJ1-4,TGTGCCAGCTCACCGGGAAAGGGGTATGCAACTAATGAAAAACTGTTTTTT,CASSPGKGYATNEKLFF
TRBV7-8,-,TRBD1,TRBJ2-7,TGTGCCAGCAGCGACCAGGGGGCGCGGTCCTACGAGCAGTACTTC,CASSDQGARSYEQYF
TRBV18,-,TRBD2,TRBJ2-4,TGTGCCAGCTCACCACCGCCATCTAGCGGGAACATTCAGTACTTC,CASSPPPSSGNIQYF
TRBV28,-,TRBD1,TRBJ1-1,TGTGCCAGCACCCCCGACAGGGTTAAAGGTGAAGCTTTCTTT,CASTPDRVKGEAFF
TRBV4-1,-,TRBD2,TRBJ2-1,TGCGCCAGCAGCCCCCGTAGCGGGAGGGCAAATGAGCAGTTCTTC,CASSPRSGRANEQFF
TRBV2,-,-,TRBJ1-4,TGTGCCAGCCGGGAGGGGAATGAAAAACTGTTTTTT,CASREGNEKLFF
TRBV9,-,TRBD1,TRBJ1-5,TGTGCCAGCAGCGTGACAGGGGAGCCGGGACAGCCCCAGCATTTT,CASSVTGEPGQPQHF
TRBV10-1,few,-,TRBJ2-7,TGCGCCAGCAGCGAGGGGGGGACAGGACTCTACGAGCAGTACTTC,CASSEGGTGLYEQYF
TRBV10-3,-,-,TRBJ2-6,TGTGCCATCAGTGAGTCAGCTGGGTCTGGGGCCAACGTCCTGACTTTC,CAISESAGSGANVLTF
TRBV4-1,-,-,TRBJ2-7,TGCGCCAGCAGCCGGGACGGATACGACGAGCAGTACTTC,CASSRDGYDEQYF
TRBV27,-,-,TRBJ2-5,TGTGCCAGCAGTCCCTGGCAGACCCCGGAGACCCAGTACTTC,CASSPWQTPETQYF
TRBV29-1,-,-,TRBJ1-3,TGCAGCGTGGCGGGGTCCCGCTCTGGAAACACCATATATTTT,CSVAGSRSGNTIYF
TRBV28,-,TRBD1,TRBJ2-5,TGTGCCAGCAGTGGCGGGTCGGGGACAGGGTGGGGAGAGACCCAGTACTTC,CASSGGSGTGWGETQYF
TRBV6-6,-,-,TRBJ1-3,TGTGCCAGCAGTTACGGTACCGGGATACTAGGAAACACCATATATTTT,CASSYGTGILGNTIYF
TRBV27,-,TRBD1,TRBJ2-7,TGTGCCAGCAGACGACAGGGGGTGTCCTACGAGCAGTACTTC,CASRRQGVSYEQYF
TRBV11-2,-,-,TRBJ2-7,TGTGCCAGCAGCTTAGATCTGGGGGCAGGGGAGCAGTACTTC,CASSLDLGAGEQYF
TRBV27,-,-,TRBJ2-1,TGTGCCAGCAGTTCTCCCCAGGGGAGCAGTGAGCAGTTCTTC,CASSSPQGSSEQFF
TRBV18,-,-,TRBJ1-5,TGTGCCAGCTCACCAACCCGGGCGGGTCAGCCCCAGCATTTT,CASSPTRAGQPQHF
TRBV19,few,TRBD1,TRBJ1-5,TGTGCCAGTAGTGGACAGGGATGGCCCCAGCATTTT,CASSGQGWPQHF
TRBV18,-,-,TRBJ2-7,TGTGCCAGCTCACCAGCAGGATACTACGAGCAGTACTTC,CASSPAGYYEQYF
TRBV5-6,-,TRBD2,TRBJ2-7,TGTGCCAGCAGTATAGCGGGAGTGGGCGAGCAGTACTTC,CASSIAGVGEQYF